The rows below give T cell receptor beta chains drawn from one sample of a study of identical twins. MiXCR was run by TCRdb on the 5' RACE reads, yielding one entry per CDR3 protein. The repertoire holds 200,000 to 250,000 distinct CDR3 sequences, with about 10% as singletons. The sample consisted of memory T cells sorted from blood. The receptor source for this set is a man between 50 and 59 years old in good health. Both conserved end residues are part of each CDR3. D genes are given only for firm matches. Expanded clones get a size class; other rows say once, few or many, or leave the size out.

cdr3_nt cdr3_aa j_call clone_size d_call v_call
TGTGCCAGCAGCCAACCCACCGAAAACAGGGGGGACTCCTACAATGAGCAGTTCTTC CASSQPTENRGDSYNEQFF TRBJ2-1 few TRBD1 TRBV4-2
TGTGCCAGCAGCTTAAGAAACTCTGGAAACACCATATATTTT CASSLRNSGNTIYF TRBJ1-3 many - TRBV7-2
TGCGCCAGCAGCACGGGACAGGGGGGAACCGGGGAGCTGTTTTTT CASSTGQGGTGELFF TRBJ2-2 - TRBD1 TRBV5-1
TGTGCCAGCAGCCCCCATGGGTACCAAGAGACCCAGTACTTC CASSPHGYQETQYF TRBJ2-5 many - TRBV9
TGCGCCAGCAGCCGAGATACCGGGACACAATACGAGCAGTACTTC CASSRDTGTQYEQYF TRBJ2-7 - - TRBV5-1
TGCGCCAGCAGCAAGACAGGGGATTTATCCGGGGAGCTGTTTTTT CASSKTGDLSGELFF TRBJ2-2 many TRBD1 TRBV5-1
TGTGCCAGCAGCGTAGATGTGGCTAGCGGGATGCGGTACAATGAGCAGTTCTTC CASSVDVASGMRYNEQFF TRBJ2-1 many TRBD2 TRBV9
TGCAGTGCTTCCCTCACACTCCAGCTAGCGGAGTTTGTGATGGGAGGTTCGGCGCAGTATTTT CSASLTLQLAEFVMGGSAQYF TRBJ2-3 many TRBD2 TRBV20-1
TGCAGTGCGGGAGGGCCCTCCTACGAGCAGTACTTC CSAGGPSYEQYF TRBJ2-7 few TRBD2 TRBV20-1
TGTGCCTGGAGTGTCGACCGGACAGCTCTAGCCAAAAACATTCAGTACTTC CAWSVDRTALAKNIQYF TRBJ2-4 many - TRBV30
TGTGCCAGCAGTGAAGTGGGAGGCTACACCTTC CASSEVGGYTF TRBJ1-2 many - TRBV6-1
TGTGCCAGCAGCTTGGCCGGGACCAACAATGAGCAGTTCTTC CASSLAGTNNEQFF TRBJ2-1 many - TRBV7-8
TGTGCCAGCAGCAGAGCCGGGAACTATAATTCACCCCTCCACTTT CASSRAGNYNSPLHF TRBJ1-6 - - TRBV12-3/TRBV12-4
TGCGCCAGCAGCTTGGGGACGGCCTCGAACACCGGGGAGCTGTTTTTT CASSLGTASNTGELFF TRBJ2-2 - - TRBV5-1